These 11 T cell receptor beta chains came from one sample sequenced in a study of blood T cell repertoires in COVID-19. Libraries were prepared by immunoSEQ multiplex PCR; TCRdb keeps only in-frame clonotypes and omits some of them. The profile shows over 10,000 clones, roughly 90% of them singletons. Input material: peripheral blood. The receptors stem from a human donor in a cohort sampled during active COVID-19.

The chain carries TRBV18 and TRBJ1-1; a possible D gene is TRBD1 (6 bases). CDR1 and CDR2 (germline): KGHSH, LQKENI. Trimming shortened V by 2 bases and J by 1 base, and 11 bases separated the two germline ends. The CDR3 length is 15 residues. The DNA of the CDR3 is TGTGCCAGCTCACCAACGGGACACCCGAACACTGAAGCTTTCTTT. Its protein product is CASSPTGHPNTEAFF.

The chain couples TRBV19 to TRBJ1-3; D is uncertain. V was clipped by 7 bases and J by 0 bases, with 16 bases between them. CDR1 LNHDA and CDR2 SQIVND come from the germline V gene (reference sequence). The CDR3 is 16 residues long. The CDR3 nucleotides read TGTGCCAGTAACCCGAGGCCATTGAGCTCTGGAAACACCATATATTTT. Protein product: CASNPRPLSSGNTIYF.

The CDR3 DNA reads as TGTGCCAGCTCACCTTTCCGGGACACAGATACGCAGTATTTT. It specifies CASSPFRDTDTQYF. J is TRBJ2-3 and V is TRBV18, with a weak D call TRBD2 (5 bases). Between the trimmed V and J ends, which lost 3 bases and 2 bases, there was a span of 9 bases. This CDR3 is built from 14 residues. Germline V gene sequence: CDR1 KGHSH, CDR2 LQKENI.

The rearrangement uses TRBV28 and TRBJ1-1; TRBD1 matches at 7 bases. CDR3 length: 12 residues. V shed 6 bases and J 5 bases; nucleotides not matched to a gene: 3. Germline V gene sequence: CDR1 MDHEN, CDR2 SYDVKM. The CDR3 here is CASRGGWTEAFF. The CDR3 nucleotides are TGTGCCAGCAGAGGGGGCTGGACTGAAGCTTTCTTT.

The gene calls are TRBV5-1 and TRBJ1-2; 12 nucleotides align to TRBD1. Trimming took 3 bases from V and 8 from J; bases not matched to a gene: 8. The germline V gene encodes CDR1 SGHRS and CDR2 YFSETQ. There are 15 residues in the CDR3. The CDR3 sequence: CASSSPGQGAQGYTF. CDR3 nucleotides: TGCGCCAGCAGCTCCCCGGGACAGGGGGCGCAAGGCTACACCTTC.

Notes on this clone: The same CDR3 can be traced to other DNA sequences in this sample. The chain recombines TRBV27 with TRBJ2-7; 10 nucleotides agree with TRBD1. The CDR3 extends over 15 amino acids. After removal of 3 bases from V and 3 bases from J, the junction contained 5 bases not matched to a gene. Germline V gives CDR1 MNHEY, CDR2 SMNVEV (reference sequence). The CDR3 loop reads CASSFYGTGVYEQYF. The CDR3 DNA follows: TGTGCCAGCAGTTTCTATGGGACAGGGGTCTACGAGCAGTACTTC.

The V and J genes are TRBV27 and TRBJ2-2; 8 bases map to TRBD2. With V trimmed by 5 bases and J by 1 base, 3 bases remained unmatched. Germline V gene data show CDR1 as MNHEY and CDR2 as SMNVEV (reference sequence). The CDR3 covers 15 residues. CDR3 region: CASSKGLVNTGELFF. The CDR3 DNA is TGTGCCAGCAGTAAGGGACTAGTGAACACCGGGGAGCTGTTTTTT.

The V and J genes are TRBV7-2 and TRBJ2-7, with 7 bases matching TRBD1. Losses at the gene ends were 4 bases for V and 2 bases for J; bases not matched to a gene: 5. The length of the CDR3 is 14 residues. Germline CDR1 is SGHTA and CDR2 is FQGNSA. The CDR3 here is CASSYDRVAYEQYF. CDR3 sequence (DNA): TGTGCCAGCAGCTATGACAGGGTAGCCTACGAGCAGTACTTC.

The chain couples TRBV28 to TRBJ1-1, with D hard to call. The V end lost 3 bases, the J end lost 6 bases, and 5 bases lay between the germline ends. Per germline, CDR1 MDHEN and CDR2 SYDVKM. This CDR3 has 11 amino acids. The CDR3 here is CASSFESEAFF. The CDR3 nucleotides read TGTGCCAGCAGTTTCGAGTCTGAAGCTTTCTTT.

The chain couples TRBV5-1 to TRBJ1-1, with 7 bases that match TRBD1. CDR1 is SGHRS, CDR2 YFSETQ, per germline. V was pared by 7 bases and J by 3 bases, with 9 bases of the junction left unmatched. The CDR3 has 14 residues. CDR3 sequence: CASYPWQGDTEAFF. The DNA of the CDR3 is TGCGCCAGCTATCCATGGCAGGGGGACACTGAAGCTTTCTTT.

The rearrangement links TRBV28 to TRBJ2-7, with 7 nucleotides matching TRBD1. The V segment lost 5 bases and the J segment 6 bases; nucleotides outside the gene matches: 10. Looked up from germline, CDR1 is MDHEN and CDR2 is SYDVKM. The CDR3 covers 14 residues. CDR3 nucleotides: TGTGCCAGCAGTAGCCAGGGGGTTGTTCGCGAGCAGTACTTC. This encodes CASSSQGVVREQYF.